These 14 T cell receptor beta chains were sequenced from one sample in a study of T cells in tuberculosis. The method was immunoSEQ multiplex PCR; TCRdb's version includes in-frame clones alone and lacks a portion of them. The sample has approximately 22,000 clones, under 85% seen once. Regarding time point: new active TB diagnosis, blood taken before or within 7 days of starting treatment. The sample here was PBMCs, taken at tuberculosis diagnosis. The receptors originated from an adult with tuberculosis.

The chain recombines TRBV10-1 with TRBJ2-1; D unclear. The CDR3 contains 15 residues. The V gene lost 3 bases and the J gene lost 0 bases, with 9 bases spanning the gap. Looked up from germline, CDR1 is WNHNN and CDR2 is SYGVQD (reference sequence). In nucleotides, the CDR3 is TGCGCCAGCAGTGATGGCGCTAGCTCCTACAATGAGCAGTTCTTC. Residues: CASSDGASSYNEQFF.

The chain has TRBV5-4 and TRBJ2-2, with D possibly being TRBD1 (6 bases). The germline gives CDR1 SGHNT, CDR2 YYREEE (reference sequence). V was cut by 2 bases and J by 3 bases, with 11 bases left in between. This CDR3 spans 15 amino acids. The CDR3 reads CASSLGDTDTGELFF. The CDR3 nucleotides read TGTGCCAGCAGCTTAGGGGACACGGACACCGGGGAGCTGTTTTTT.

The chain employs TRBV2 and TRBJ1-2, with 9 bases fitting TRBD1. This CDR3 region has 15 residues. V shed 3 bases, J shed 1 base, and the junction held 3 bases outside the gene matches. CDR1 and CDR2 (germline): SNHLY, FYNNEI. The CDR3 protein is CASSEWTGVNYGYTF. The CDR3 region has the DNA TGTGCCAGCAGTGAGTGGACAGGGGTTAACTATGGCTACACCTTC.

The rearrangement uses TRBV6-4 and TRBJ2-2; TRBD1 aligns across 7 bases. The ends lost 2 bases at V and 4 bases at J; junction bases unmatched: 1. The CDR3 sequence is 14 residues long. Germline values: CDR1 MRHNA, CDR2 SNTAGT. Here the CDR3 reads CASSDTGATGELFF. The CDR3 bases are TGTGCCAGCAGTGACACAGGGGCCACCGGGGAGCTGTTTTTT.

The chain's CDR3 is CASSYSQGSTEAFF. The CDR3 DNA is TGTGCCAGCAGTTACTCACAGGGGAGCACTGAAGCTTTCTTT. The chain links TRBV6-5 to TRBJ1-1; 7 nucleotides match TRBD1. The CDR3 has 14 residues. Germline values: CDR1 MNHEY, CDR2 SVGAGI. The V segment lost 0 bases and the J segment 4 bases; nucleotides outside the gene matches: 2.

This clone came up a few times. The rearrangement joins TRBV5-1 to TRBJ1-3; 7 bases fit TRBD1. The CDR3 consists of 17 residues. Germline-derived CDR1 and CDR2 are SGHRS and YFSETQ. Trimming cost V 0 bases and J 2 bases; bases outside gene matches: 8. CDR3 region: CASSLDYRGAPGNTIYF. CDR3 DNA sequence: TGCGCCAGCAGCTTGGATTACAGGGGAGCTCCTGGAAACACCATATATTTT.

This clone was detected once. The chain uses TRBV2 and TRBJ1-1, with D hard to call. Trimming cost V 2 bases and J 1 base, with 14 bases left between them. Germline V CDR1 and CDR2: SNHLY, FYNNEI. The CDR3 sequence is 16 residues long. The CDR3 region is CASSEPLGGSNTEAFF. CDR3 nucleotides: TGTGCCAGCAGTGAACCGTTGGGAGGGTCGAACACTGAAGCTTTCTTT.

This chain connects TRBV5-5 to TRBJ2-7; D unclear. The V end was cut by 2 bases, the J end by 6 bases, with 15 bases between. This CDR3 comprises 14 residues. Germline V lookup: CDR1 SGHKS, CDR2 YYEKEE (reference sequence). CDR3 sequence: CASSLTLSLGEQYF. In DNA, the CDR3 is TGTGCCAGCAGCTTAACTCTGTCCCTCGGCGAGCAGTACTTC. Supplemented by reference TRBV5-5 and TRBJ2-7, the full variable domain reads DAGVTQSPTHLIKTRGQQVTLRCSPISGHKSVSWYQQVLGQGPQFIFQYYEKEERGRGNFPDRFSARQFPNYSSELNVNALLLGDSALYLCASSLTLSLGEQYFGPGTRLTVT.

This chain joins TRBV15 and TRBJ1-2; tentatively, D is TRBD1 (6 bases). Looked up from germline, CDR1 is LNHNV and CDR2 is YYDKDF (reference sequence). V was shortened by 6 bases and J by 2 bases, with 22 bases between the two germline ends. The CDR3 has 17 residues. In DNA, the CDR3 is TGTGCCACCAGTACCGGACAGACGCTTAAGGGAAACTATGGCTACACCTTC. This encodes CATSTGQTLKGNYGYTF.

This chain joins TRBV7-2 and TRBJ2-3; 14 bases fit TRBD2. Germline-derived CDR1 and CDR2 are SGHTA and FQGNSA. The trim removed 2 bases at V and 3 bases at J, leaving 4 bases unmatched. The CDR3 runs 17 residues. The CDR3 protein is CASSLRTSGGRTDTQYF. CDR3 sequence (DNA): TGTGCCAGCAGCTTAAGGACTAGCGGGGGGAGAACAGATACGCAGTATTTT.

This chain links TRBV5-6 with TRBJ2-7; maybe TRBD1 (6 bases). This CDR3 contains 14 residues. Per germline, CDR1 SGHDT and CDR2 YYEEEE. V gave up 0 bases and J gave up 2 bases, with 9 bases separating them. The CDR3 region is CASSLAGQTYEQYF. The CDR3 region has the DNA TGTGCCAGCAGCTTGGCCGGACAGACCTACGAGCAGTACTTC.

This chain uses TRBV27 with TRBJ2-7; 8 nucleotides line up with TRBD2. This CDR3 has 15 residues. Germline V gene lookup returns CDR1 MNHEY and CDR2 SMNVEV (reference sequence). Trimming at V came to 7 bases and at J to 2 bases, leaving 10 bases not matched to a gene. The CDR3: CASTKPPAGAYEQYF. The CDR3, as DNA: TGTGCCAGCACTAAACCCCCAGCGGGAGCCTACGAGCAGTACTTC.

This clone was seen a few times. The chain uses TRBV19 and TRBJ1-5; no reliable D call. Trimming stripped 3 bases from V and 6 bases from J, with 9 bases between. CDR3 length: 13 amino acids. Germline V gene data show CDR1 as LNHDA and CDR2 as SQIVND (reference sequence). The CDR3 DNA reads TGTGCCAGTAGTATTCCAGGTGGTCAGCCCCAGCATTTT. This encodes CASSIPGGQPQHF.

The CDR3, as DNA: TGTGCCAGCAGCTATGGACAGGCTAGCACAGATACGCAGTATTTT. This codes for CASSYGQASTDTQYF. The chain uses TRBV5-4 and TRBJ2-3; 7 bases map to TRBD1. With V trimmed by 3 bases and J by 0 bases, 4 bases remained unmatched. Germline V gives CDR1 SGHNT, CDR2 YYREEE (reference sequence). This CDR3 is 15 amino acids long.